The 18 T cell receptor beta chains given below trace back to one sample, sequenced in a study of OX40 agonist ivuxolimab in advanced cancers. Produced via immunoSEQ multiplex PCR; TCRdb's table is partial and in-frame only. The sample shows tens of thousands of clones, roughly 89% of them seen only once. This specimen consisted of CD4+ or CD8+ T cells sorted from blood, obtained in a trial of the OX40 agonist ivuxolimab. All receptors come from an adult with an advanced solid tumor such as melanoma, head and neck, liver or kidney cancer.

The table lists this clone with a count of one. The rearrangement uses TRBV27 and TRBJ1-2; 7 nucleotides match TRBD1. Germline V gene sequence: CDR1 MNHEY, CDR2 SMNVEV (reference sequence). The V and J ends lost 2 bases and 10 bases, in that order; junction bases with no gene match: 10. The CDR3 sequence is 14 residues long. CDR3 sequence: CASSLARDRDNYTF. DNA for the CDR3: TGTGCCAGCAGTTTAGCCCGGGACAGAGATAACTACACCTTC.

The gene calls are TRBV28 and TRBJ2-1, with TRBD2 identical over 12 bases. CDR3 size: 16 residues. Looked up from germline, CDR1 is MDHEN and CDR2 is SYDVKM. V was clipped by 6 bases and J by 2 bases; unmatched bases: 5. The CDR3 nucleotides are TGTGCCAGCAGACCTCTAGCGGGAGGGCCCTACAATGAGCAGTTCTTC. Its translation is CASRPLAGGPYNEQFF.

This clone was seen only once. The chain uses TRBV5-4 and TRBJ2-3; a weak D match, TRBD1 (5 bases). CDR3 length equals 20 residues. Trimming left V 6 bases short and J 2 bases short, with 31 bases between. From germline, CDR1 is SGHNT and CDR2 YYREEE (reference sequence). The CDR3 bases are TGTGCCAGCACCAATATCTCAGGGAAGATTTCCAAGATTTACACAGATACGCAGTATTTT. This gives the protein CASTNISGKISKIYTDTQYF.

This clone has only one observation. The genes are TRBV5-4 and TRBJ1-4, with unresolved D. V gave up 2 bases and J gave up 7 bases, with 9 bases separating them. This CDR3 spans 13 amino acids. CDR1 is SGHNT and CDR2 is YYREEE in the germline V gene (reference sequence). CDR3: CASSLGHGEKLFF. CDR3 coding DNA: TGTGCCAGCAGCTTAGGGCACGGTGAAAAACTGTTTTTT.

This chain connects TRBV6-1 to TRBJ1-4; D call uncertain. The CDR3 consists of 12 residues. V lost 7 bases, J lost 11 bases, and 14 bases lay in between. CDR1 MNHNS and CDR2 SASEGT come from the germline V gene. CDR3 in amino acids: CASIGDVRKLFF. The CDR3 DNA reads as TGTGCCAGCATCGGGGATGTTCGGAAACTGTTTTTT.

The chain recombines TRBV11-3 with TRBJ1-1, with 7 nucleotides matching TRBD1. Germline assignment: CDR1 SGHNT and CDR2 YENEEA. The CDR3 has 17 amino acids. Germline trimming cut 3 bases from V and 1 base from J; bases unmatched to any gene: 11. CDR3 region: CASSFALQGVGNTEAFF. CDR3 nucleotides: TGTGCCAGCAGCTTTGCACTCCAGGGGGTTGGGAACACTGAAGCTTTCTTT.

The V and J genes are TRBV7-3 and TRBJ2-3; unclear D gene. CDR3 length: 15 residues. Germline V gives CDR1 SGHTA, CDR2 FQGTGA. The V end was cut by 4 bases, the J end by 1 base, with 12 bases between. The CDR3 nucleotides read TGTGCCAGCAGCTCCTCCCTGGGTGGCACAGATACGCAGTATTTT. Translated, it gives CASSSSLGGTDTQYF. Supplemented by reference TRBV7-3 and TRBJ2-3, the full variable domain reads GAGVSQTPSNKVTEKGKYVELRCDPISGHTALYWYRQSLGQGPEFLIYFQGTGAADDSGLPNDRFFAVRPEGSVSTLKIQRTERGDSAVYLCASSSSLGGTDTQYFGPGTRLTVL.

The gene calls are TRBV5-6 and TRBJ2-7; D remains unclear. Germline CDR1 and CDR2: SGHDT and YYEEEE. This CDR3 spans 17 amino acids. V was trimmed by 2 bases and J by 0 bases, leaving 18 bases between them. CDR3 bases: TGTGCCAGCAGCTTTTTTCGGGCAGACCTTAGCTCCTACGAGCAGTACTTC. Amino acid sequence: CASSFFRADLSSYEQYF.

CDR3 amino acids: CATSSASVGAWNEQFF. In nucleotides, the CDR3 is TGTGCCACCAGCAGTGCCTCCGTGGGGGCATGGAATGAGCAGTTCTTC. The chain is built from TRBV15 and TRBJ2-1, with TRBD1 as a possible D gene (6 bases). Germline CDR1 and CDR2: LNHNV and YYDKDF (reference sequence). V shed 3 bases and J shed 7 bases, with 19 bases lying between them. The CDR3 is 16 residues long.

V is TRBV5-1 and J is TRBJ2-2; 15 bases fit TRBD2. This CDR3 is 19 amino acids long. The V gene end was trimmed by 5 bases and the J gene end by 0 bases; junction bases not matched to a gene: 8. The germline CDR1 and CDR2 sequences are SGHRS and YFSETQ. CDR3 bases: TGCGCCAGCAGGTTCTCCGGGACTAGCGGGAGGACGAACACCGGGGAGCTGTTTTTT. Its translation is CASRFSGTSGRTNTGELFF.

The chain employs TRBV5-6 and TRBJ1-2; TRBD1 might be the D (5 bases). CDR1 and CDR2 (germline): SGHDT, YYEEEE. The CDR3 length is 16 residues. Trimming shortened V by 0 bases and J by 5 bases, and 17 bases separated the two germline ends. The CDR3 here is CASSLGREPIVYGYTF. In DNA, the CDR3 is TGTGCCAGCAGCTTGGGCAGGGAACCTATTGTGTATGGCTACACCTTC.

The V call is TRBV19, the J call TRBJ2-1; 9 bases match TRBD2. Germline CDR1 and CDR2: LNHDA and SQIVND (reference sequence). V shed 5 bases and J 4 bases; nucleotides not matched to a gene: 6. The CDR3 totals 15 residues. CDR3 loop: CASSVLAGNYNEQFF. CDR3 bases: TGTGCCAGTAGTGTCCTAGCGGGGAATTACAATGAGCAGTTCTTC.

The chain combines TRBV11-2 with TRBJ2-1, with D unresolved. CDR1 SGHAT and CDR2 FQNNGV come from the germline V gene. There are 12 residues in the CDR3. Trimming took 9 bases from V and 9 from J, leaving 15 bases between them. The CDR3 bases are TGTGCCAGTTCCTCGGGCCTTGGTGAGCAGTTCTTC. Amino acids: CASSSGLGEQFF.

The chain has TRBV18 and TRBJ2-2; the D is unclear. The CDR3 spans 15 residues. Trimming removed 0 bases from V and 3 bases from J, with 8 bases in between. Germline loops: CDR1 KGHSH, CDR2 LQKENI. The chain's CDR3 is CASSPPSAYTGELFF. The CDR3 nucleotides read TGTGCCAGCTCACCACCCTCGGCCTACACCGGGGAGCTGTTTTTT.

The chain joins TRBV19 to TRBJ2-7; TRBD2 aligns across 14 bases. The CDR3 spans 15 residues. CDR1 is LNHDA and CDR2 is SQIVND in the germline V gene (reference sequence). The junction had 8 bases not matched to a gene; V was cut back by 6 bases and J by 7 bases. The CDR3 DNA reads TGTGCCAGTAGGGCGACTAGCGGGAGGGCCGGTGAGCAGTACTTC. Protein: CASRATSGRAGEQYF.

The gene calls are TRBV19 and TRBJ2-7; 8 positions agree with TRBD2. Germline trimming cut 2 bases from V and 3 bases from J; bases unmatched to any gene: 6. There are 15 residues in the CDR3. Germline CDR1 is LNHDA and CDR2 is SQIVND (reference sequence). CDR3 nucleotides: TGTGCCAGTAGTATATCGGGACTAGAATACTACGAGCAGTACTTC. Amino acid sequence: CASSISGLEYYEQYF. Variable domain in full (rest from reference TRBV19 and TRBJ2-7): DGGITQSPKYLFRKEGQNVTLSCEQNLNHDAMYWYRQDPGQGLRLIYYSQIVNDFQKGDIAEGYSVSREKKESFPLTVTSAQKNPTAFYLCASSISGLEYYEQYFGPGTRLTVT.

V and J are TRBV27 and TRBJ2-3, with 10 bases identical to TRBD2. This CDR3 spans 15 amino acids. CDR1 and CDR2 (germline): MNHEY, SMNVEV (reference sequence). V lost 3 bases, J lost 5 bases, and 5 bases stayed unmatched. Written as DNA, the CDR3 is TGTGCCAGCAGTTTCCTAGCGGGAGTGGGAGATACGCAGTATTTT. Translating gives CASSFLAGVGDTQYF.

V usage is TRBV5-1 and J usage is TRBJ2-5; 11 bases align to TRBD1. This CDR3 is built from 14 residues. Per germline, CDR1 SGHRS and CDR2 YFSETQ. V lost 4 bases and J lost 5; bases outside the gene matches: 4. CDR3 in amino acids: CASSTGQGAETQYF. CDR3 in DNA: TGCGCCAGCAGCACCGGACAGGGGGCTGAGACCCAGTACTTC.